This TCR beta chain comes out of a study of T-cell memory formation after mild COVID-19. Findings and limits, study-wide: SARS-CoV-2 specificity was not confirmed for second-wave clones peaking on day 37. There was a balanced CD4/CD8 profile in clones contracting day 15 to 85, and later expanders leaned CD4+. CD4+ contracting clones lay mainly in CM and EM, CD8+ ones in EMRA.

A remark on this clonotype: Antigen: not known.

One entry per CDR3 protein results from TCRdb running MiXCR on the 5' RACE reads. This table holds about 340,000 distinct CDR3 sequences, over 10% found once. The V segment lost 2 bases and the J segment 0 bases; nucleotides outside the gene matches: 12. The CDR3 runs to 17 residues. The V gene's germline CDR1 is DFQATT and CDR2 SNEGSKA (reference sequence). The specimen was PBMCs or a T cell subset sorted from them (not recorded which). This receptor was obtained from a man aged 18 to 35 who had mild COVID-19 (a few samples of this study predate the infection). Cell type and time point are not known. This chain uses TRBV20-1 with TRBJ1-2; 7 positions agree with TRBD1. The CDR3 loop is CSARTRSTGASNYGYTF. In DNA form, the CDR3 reads TGCAGTGCTAGAACTAGAAGCACAGGGGCCTCTAACTATGGCTACACCTTC.